This T cell receptor (beta chain) derives from a study of blood T cell repertoires in COVID-19. Looking at the study overall: The United States, Italy and Spain provided the acute and convalescent COVID-19 samples. Sources were T cells, B-cell-depleted T cells, or PBMCs; the material itself was cDNA or gDNA.

Patients in Seattle were enrolled during active infection, then followed longitudinally. The V segment lost 3 bases and the J segment 2 bases; nucleotides outside the gene matches: 11. CDR1 is SGDLS and CDR2 is YYNGEE in the germline V gene. The CDR3 spans 18 residues. In the original analysis: Nucleated cell number was recorded as an estimate derived from reference gene primer amplification. TCRdb's copy holds only in-frame clones and misses some; the assay was immunoSEQ multiplex PCR. V, J and clone size are taken as reported in that table, and D and trimming were inferred from the DNA itself. The sample has tens of thousands of clones, around 81% seen once.

The chain employs TRBV9 and TRBJ2-6, with 7 bases identical to TRBD1. This TCR came from a man older than 75 with COVID-19, enrolled during active disease. Source material: peripheral blood. CDR3 protein: CASSAAPPGQAGANVLTF. The CDR3 DNA reads as TGTGCCAGCAGCGCTGCACCCCCCGGACAGGCTGGGGCCAACGTCCTGACTTTC.